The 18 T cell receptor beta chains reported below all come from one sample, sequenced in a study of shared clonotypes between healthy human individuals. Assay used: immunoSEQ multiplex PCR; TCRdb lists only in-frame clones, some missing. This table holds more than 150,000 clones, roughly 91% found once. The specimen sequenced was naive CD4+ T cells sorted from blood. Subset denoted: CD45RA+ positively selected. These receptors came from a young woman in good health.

CDR3 protein: CASSFRQGAEQYF. The CDR3, as DNA: TGTGCCAGCAGCTTTCGGCAGGGGGCCGAGCAGTACTTC. The rearrangement joins TRBV7-7 to TRBJ2-5, with 8 bases matching TRBD1. The J call may not be correct, given that the DNA end is closer to TRBJ2-7. Germline CDR1 reads SSHAT; CDR2 reads FNYEAQ (reference sequence). CDR3 size: 13 residues.

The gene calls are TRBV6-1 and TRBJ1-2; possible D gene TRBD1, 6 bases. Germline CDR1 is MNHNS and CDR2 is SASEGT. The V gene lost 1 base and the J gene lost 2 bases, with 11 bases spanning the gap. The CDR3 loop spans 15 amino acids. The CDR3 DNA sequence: TGTGCCAGCAGTGAAGGACAGGCTACGAACTATGGCTACACCTTC. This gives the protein CASSEGQATNYGYTF.

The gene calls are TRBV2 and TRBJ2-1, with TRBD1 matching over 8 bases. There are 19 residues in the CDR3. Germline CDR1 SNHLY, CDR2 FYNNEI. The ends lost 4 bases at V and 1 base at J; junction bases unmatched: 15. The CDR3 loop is CASSGPRTGNGSSYNEQFF. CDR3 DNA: TGTGCCAGCAGTGGGCCCCGGACAGGGAATGGTAGTTCCTACAATGAGCAGTTCTTC.

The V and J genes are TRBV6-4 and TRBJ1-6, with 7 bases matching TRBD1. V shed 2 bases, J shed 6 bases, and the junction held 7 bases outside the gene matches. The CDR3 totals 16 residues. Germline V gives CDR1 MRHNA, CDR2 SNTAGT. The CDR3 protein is CASSDPAGGRNSPLHF. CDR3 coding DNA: TGTGCCAGCAGTGACCCGGCAGGGGGTCGTAATTCACCCCTCCACTTT.

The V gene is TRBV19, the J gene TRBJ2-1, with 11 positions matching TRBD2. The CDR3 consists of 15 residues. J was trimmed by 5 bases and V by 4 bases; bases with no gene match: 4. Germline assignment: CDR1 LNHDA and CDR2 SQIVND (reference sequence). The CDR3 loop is CASSTTSGRNNEQFF. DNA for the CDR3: TGTGCCAGTAGTACCACTAGCGGGAGAAACAATGAGCAGTTCTTC.

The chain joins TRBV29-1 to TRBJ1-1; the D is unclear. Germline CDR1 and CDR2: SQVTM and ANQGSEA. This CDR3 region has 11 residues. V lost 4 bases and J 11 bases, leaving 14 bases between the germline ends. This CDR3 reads CSVVWDTGAFF. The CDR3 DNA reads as TGCAGCGTTGTCTGGGATACGGGGGCTTTCTTT.

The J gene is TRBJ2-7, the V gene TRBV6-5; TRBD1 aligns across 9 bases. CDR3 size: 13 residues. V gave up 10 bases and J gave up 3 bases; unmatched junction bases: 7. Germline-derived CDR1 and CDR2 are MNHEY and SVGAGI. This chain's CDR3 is CATFGTGSYEQYF. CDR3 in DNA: TGTGCCACGTTCGGGACAGGGAGCTACGAGCAGTACTTC.

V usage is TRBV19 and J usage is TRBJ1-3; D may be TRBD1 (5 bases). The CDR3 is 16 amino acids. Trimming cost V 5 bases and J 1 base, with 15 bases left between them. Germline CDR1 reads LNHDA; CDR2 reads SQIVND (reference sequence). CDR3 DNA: TGTGCCAGTAGTGGCCTGGACAAGCCGTCTGGAAACACCATATATTTT. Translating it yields CASSGLDKPSGNTIYF.

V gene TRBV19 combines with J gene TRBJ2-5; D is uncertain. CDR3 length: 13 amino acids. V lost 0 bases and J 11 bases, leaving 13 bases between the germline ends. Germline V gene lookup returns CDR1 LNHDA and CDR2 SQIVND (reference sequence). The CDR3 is CASSIDRVSEQYF. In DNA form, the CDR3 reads TGTGCCAGTAGTATAGACAGAGTTTCAGAGCAGTACTTC.

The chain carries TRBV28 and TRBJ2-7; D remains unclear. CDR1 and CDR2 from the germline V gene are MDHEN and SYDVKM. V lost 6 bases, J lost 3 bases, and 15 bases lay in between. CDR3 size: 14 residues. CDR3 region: CASSSLGGFYEQYF. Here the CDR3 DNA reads TGTGCCAGCAGCTCCCTGGGCGGTTTCTACGAGCAGTACTTC.

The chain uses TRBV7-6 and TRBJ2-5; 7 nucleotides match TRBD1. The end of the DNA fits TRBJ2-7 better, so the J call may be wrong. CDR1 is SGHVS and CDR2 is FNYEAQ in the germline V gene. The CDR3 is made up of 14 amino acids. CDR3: CASSGWGQTYEQYF. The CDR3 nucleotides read TGTGCCAGCAGCGGATGGGGACAGACCTACGAGCAGTACTTC.

CDR3 loop: CASSRGDSSMYGYTF. For the CDR3, the DNA is TGTGCCAGTAGTAGGGGGGACAGTTCGATGTATGGCTACACCTTC. The chain employs TRBV19 and TRBJ1-2, with TRBD1 matching 7 bases. There are 15 residues in the CDR3. V shed 4 bases and J 5 bases; nucleotides not matched to a gene: 10. Per the germline V gene, CDR1 is LNHDA and CDR2 is SQIVND (reference sequence).

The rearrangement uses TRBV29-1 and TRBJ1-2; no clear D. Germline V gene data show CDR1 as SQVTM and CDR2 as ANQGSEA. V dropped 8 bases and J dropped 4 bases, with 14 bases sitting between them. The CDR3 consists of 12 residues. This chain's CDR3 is CSNLGPSYGYTF. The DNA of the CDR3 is TGCAGCAACCTGGGCCCTTCCTATGGCTACACCTTC.

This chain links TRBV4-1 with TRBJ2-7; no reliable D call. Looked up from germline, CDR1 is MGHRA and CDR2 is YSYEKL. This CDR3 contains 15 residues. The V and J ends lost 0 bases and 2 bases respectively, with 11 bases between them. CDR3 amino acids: CASSQEAQLTYEQYF. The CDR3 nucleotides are TGCGCCAGCAGCCAAGAGGCACAACTGACCTACGAGCAGTACTTC.

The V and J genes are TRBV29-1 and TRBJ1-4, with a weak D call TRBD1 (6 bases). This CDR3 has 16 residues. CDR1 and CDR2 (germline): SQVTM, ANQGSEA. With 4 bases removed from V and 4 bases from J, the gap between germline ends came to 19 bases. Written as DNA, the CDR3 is TGCAGCGTTGGGGGGGGCCAGGAAGAGGTTAATGAAAAACTGTTTTTT. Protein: CSVGGGQEEVNEKLFF.

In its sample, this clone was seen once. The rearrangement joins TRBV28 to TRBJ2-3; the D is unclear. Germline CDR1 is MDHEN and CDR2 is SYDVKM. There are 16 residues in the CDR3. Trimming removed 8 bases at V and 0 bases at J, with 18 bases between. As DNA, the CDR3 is TGTGCCAGCGGCTCTGCCTCGGCGGTTAGCACAGATACGCAGTATTTT. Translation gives CASGSASAVSTDTQYF. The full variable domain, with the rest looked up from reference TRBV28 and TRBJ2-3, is DVKVTQSSRYLVKRTGEKVFLECVQDMDHENMFWYRQDPGLGLRLIYFSYDVKMKEKGDIPEGYSVSREKKERFSLILESASTNQTSMYLCASGSASAVSTDTQYFGPGTRLTVL.

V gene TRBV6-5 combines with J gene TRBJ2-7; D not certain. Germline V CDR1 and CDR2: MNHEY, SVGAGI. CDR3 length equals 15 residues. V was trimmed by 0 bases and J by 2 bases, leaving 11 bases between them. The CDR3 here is CASSYSDSPTYEQYF. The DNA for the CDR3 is TGTGCCAGCAGTTACTCAGACTCGCCGACCTACGAGCAGTACTTC.

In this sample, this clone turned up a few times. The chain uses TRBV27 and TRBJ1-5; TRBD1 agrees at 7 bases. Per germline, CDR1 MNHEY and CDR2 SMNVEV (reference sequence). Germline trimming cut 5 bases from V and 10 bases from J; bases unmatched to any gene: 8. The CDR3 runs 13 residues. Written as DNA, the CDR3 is TGTGCCAGCAGTCAACGACAGGGACGCCCCCAGCATTTT. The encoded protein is CASSQRQGRPQHF.